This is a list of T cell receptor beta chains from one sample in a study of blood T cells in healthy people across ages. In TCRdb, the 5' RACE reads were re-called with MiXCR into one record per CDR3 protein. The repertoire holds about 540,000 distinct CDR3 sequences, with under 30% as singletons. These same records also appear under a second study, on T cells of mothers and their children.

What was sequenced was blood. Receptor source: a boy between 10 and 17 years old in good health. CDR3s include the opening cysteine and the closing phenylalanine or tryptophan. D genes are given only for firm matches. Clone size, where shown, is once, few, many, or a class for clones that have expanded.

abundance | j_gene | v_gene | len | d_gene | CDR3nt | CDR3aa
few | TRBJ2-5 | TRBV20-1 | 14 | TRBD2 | TGCAGCGTCAAATCTAGCGGGAGAAAAGAGACCCAGTACTTC | CSVKSSGRKETQYF
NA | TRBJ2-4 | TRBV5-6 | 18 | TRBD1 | TGTGCCAGCAGCTCAAAACCCGGGACAGTCCTCACCAAAAACATTCAGTACTTC | CASSSKPGTVLTKNIQYF
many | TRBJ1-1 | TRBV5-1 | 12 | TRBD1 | TGCGCCAGCAGCTACGGACAGGGGAAAGCTTTCTTT | CASSYGQGKAFF
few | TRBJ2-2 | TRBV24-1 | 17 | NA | TGTGCCACCAGTGATTTGCCGGCCGGACCTGACACCGGGGAGCTGTTTTTT | CATSDLPAGPDTGELFF
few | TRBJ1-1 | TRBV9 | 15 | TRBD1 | TGTGCCAGCAGCGTAGGAGCAGGGGGTGCGGCTGAAGCTTTCTTT | CASSVGAGGAAEAFF
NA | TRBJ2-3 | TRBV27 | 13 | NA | TGTGCCAGCAGGGGGGGGGGCGCAGATACGCAGTATTTT | CASRGGGADTQYF
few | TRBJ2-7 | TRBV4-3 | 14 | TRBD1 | TGCGCCAGCGGTCCTGGGACAGGCTCCTACGAGCAGTACTTC | CASGPGTGSYEQYF
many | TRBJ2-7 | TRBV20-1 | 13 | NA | TGCAGTGTTCCCCGAGGGGAGCGGTACGAGCAGTACTTC | CSVPRGERYEQYF
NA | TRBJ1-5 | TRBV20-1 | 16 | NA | TGCAGTGCTAGAAGGGCTTACTCGGGGAGCAATCAGCCCCAGCATTTT | CSARRAYSGSNQPQHF
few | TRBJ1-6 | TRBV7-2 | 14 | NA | TGTGCCAGCAGCCAGAATTGGGGTAATTCACCCCTCCACTTT | CASSQNWGNSPLHF
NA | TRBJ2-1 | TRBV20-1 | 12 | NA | TGCAGTGCTAGAGTGGGACTTCAAGAGCAGTTCTTC | CSARVGLQEQFF
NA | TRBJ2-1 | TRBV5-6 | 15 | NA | TGTGCCAGCAGCTTGGTCCGCGGCCGAGACAATGAGCAGTTCTTC | CASSLVRGRDNEQFF
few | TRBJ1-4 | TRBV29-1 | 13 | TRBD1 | TGCAGCGTGACGGACAGGGCCAATGAAAAACTGTTTTTT | CSVTDRANEKLFF
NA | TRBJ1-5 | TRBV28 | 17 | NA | TGTGCCAGCAGTTTAAGCGCTCCCTATGGGATTCATCAGCCCCAGCATTTT | CASSLSAPYGIHQPQHF
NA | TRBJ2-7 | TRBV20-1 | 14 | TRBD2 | TGCAGTGCTAGAGAAGTAGCGGGGGGGGTCGAGCAGTACTTC | CSAREVAGGVEQYF
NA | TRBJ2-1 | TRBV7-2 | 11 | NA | TGTGCCAGCAGCTATACCGATGAGCAGTTCTTC | CASSYTDEQFF
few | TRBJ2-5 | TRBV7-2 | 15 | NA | TGTGCCAGCAGCTTAGTGGCGATCAGTTCCGAGACCCAGTACTTC | CASSLVAISSETQYF
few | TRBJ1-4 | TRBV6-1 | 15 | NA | TGTGCCAGCAGCCAAAGGGGGGCAACTAATGAAAAACTGTTTTTT | CASSQRGATNEKLFF
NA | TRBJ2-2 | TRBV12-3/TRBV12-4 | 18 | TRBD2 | TGTGCCAGCAGCCAAAGGACTAGCGGGGGGCGAAACACCGGGGAGCTGTTTTTT | CASSQRTSGGRNTGELFF
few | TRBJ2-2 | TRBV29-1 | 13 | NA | TGCAGCGTTGAAGAGGAGAACACCGGGGAGCTGTTTTTT | CSVEEENTGELFF
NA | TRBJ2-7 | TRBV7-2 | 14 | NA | TGTGCCAGCAGCCACCCGGGGGGACAACGCGAGCAGTACTTC | CASSHPGGQREQYF
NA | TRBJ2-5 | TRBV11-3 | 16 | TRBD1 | TGTGCCAGCAGCAGAGAGTCCGGGACAGGGGGCGAGACCCAGTACTTC | CASSRESGTGGETQYF
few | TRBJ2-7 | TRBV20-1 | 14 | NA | TGCAGTGCTAGCTCGACCAGGAGCTCCTACGAGCAGTACTTC | CSASSTRSSYEQYF